Sequencing of this T cell receptor (beta chain) was carried out in a study of identical twins (dated by TCRdb to the mid-2010s). Regarding the complete study: To test whether fetal clonotypes persist, this study deep-sequenced TCR alpha and beta repertoires from monozygotic twins, from unrelated adults of various ages, and from cord blood. To rule out contamination, replicate twin experiments were performed at different times with different library preparation protocols.

The method behind the library was 5' RACE. The data were produced on an Illumina HiSeq 2000. Template switching introduced a universal primer binding site; the final cDNA contained a unique molecular identifier, enabling accurate counting of TCR cDNA molecules. Specific primers in the conserved constant-segment region were used to synthesize first-strand cDNA for the TCR alpha and beta chains. To control for contamination, every cDNA library carried two barcodes: a SMART-Mk sample barcode plus Illumina barcodes. TruSeq adapter sequences along with Illumina sample barcodes were introduced in two successive PCR steps. The TCR alpha and beta cDNA libraries were sequenced on the Illumina HiSeq platform using custom primers. As for the authors' bioinformatics: Raw reads were processed with MiGEC to extract unique molecular identifiers, and MiXCR was used to determine CDR3 positions. Recombination models were inferred per individual with the repgenHMM and IGoR tools using an EM algorithm. Shared clonotype analysis was performed with the tcR package in R, normalizing sharing by the product of cloneset sizes. To study raw recombination free of thymic and clonal selection effects, out-of-frame nonproductive sequences were analyzed. Starting from the raw public reads, TCRdb applied fastp trimming at Q25, assembled clones with MiXCR and retained in-frame beta chains. Every distinct CDR3 protein forms one entry, paired with its most common genes and DNA. The V and J calls were not made by the authors but by TCRdb's processing. The sample profile shows some 630,000 distinct CDR3 sequences; 7% to 7.5% of them were found once. Clones ranked in the top ten supply roughly 1.6% of the sample.

CDR1 and CDR2 (MDHEN, SYDVKM) derive from the germline V gene. Inclusive of the bounding cysteine and phenylalanine, the CDR3 is 14 residues long. Only the CDR3 DNA stays, 42 bases, in frame from base 1. Trimming leaves V shorter by 6 bases and J shorter by 9 bases, with the junction holding 6 bases beyond the gene matches. Study-wide findings and limitations: Zero-insertion analyses could be partly confounded by invariant T cells such as MAIT and iNKT, although diverse VJ usage argued against such confounding for most clonotypes. Abundant cord blood beta clonotypes had fewer insertions, young adult naive repertoires showed a similar but weaker trend, and memory repertoires showed no such trend. In monozygotic twins, out-of-frame TCR alpha sharing was systematically underestimated by recombination models, although the models agreed with sharing between unrelated individuals. Out-of-frame TCR alpha sequences shared between twins showed an excess of low generation-probability sequences compared with coincidental sharing between unrelated individuals. In beta out-of-frame sequences, excess twin sharing was weaker, because having fewer shared sequences lowered the signal-to-noise ratio. Because the same donors could not be followed over many years, the conclusions relied on cross-sectional statistical analysis.

This clonotype has more than one count but fewer than ten. The clone's antigen remains unknown. Base qualities are not recorded, but no much larger clone differs from it by a single base. Every donor was a healthy Caucasian. Three pairs of female monozygotic twins, all aged 18 to 29 years, were included in the twin cohort. The RNA used for TCR libraries was isolated from peripheral blood mononuclear cells. This same sample was also part of a study on yellow fever vaccine responses in identical twins. The second paper states: The authors reported that the T cell response to vaccination in identical twins appeared partly convergent and partly personalized. The study precisely tracked vaccine-responding T cell clones in identical twins.

Material: PBMCs. This TCR was sampled from a woman between 18 and 29 years old in good health. The rearranged segments are TRBV28 and TRBJ1-6; 9 bases in the junction line up with TRBD1. The CDR3 here reads CASRQGAVGSPLHF. The DNA is TGTGCCAGCAGACAGGGGGCAGTGGGTTCACCCCTCCACTTT. The CDR3 plus the reference TRBV28 and TRBJ1-6 genes for the other parts give the full variable domain: DVKVTQSSRYLVKRTGEKVFLECVQDMDHENMFWYRQDPGLGLRLIYFSYDVKMKEKGDIPEGYSVSREKKERFSLILESASTNQTSMYLCASRQGAVGSPLHFGNGTRLTVT.